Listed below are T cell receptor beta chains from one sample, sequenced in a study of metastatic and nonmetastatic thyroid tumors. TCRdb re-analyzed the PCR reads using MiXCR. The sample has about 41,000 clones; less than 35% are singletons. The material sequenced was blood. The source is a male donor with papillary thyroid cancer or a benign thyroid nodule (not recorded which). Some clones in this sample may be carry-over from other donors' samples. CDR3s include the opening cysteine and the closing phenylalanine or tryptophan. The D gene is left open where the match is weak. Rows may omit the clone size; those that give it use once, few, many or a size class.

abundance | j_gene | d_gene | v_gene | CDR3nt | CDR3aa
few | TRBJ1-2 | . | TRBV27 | TGTGCCAGCAGTTTATCGGGAGGGGTCCATGGCTACACCTTC | CASSLSGGVHGYTF
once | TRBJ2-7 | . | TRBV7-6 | TGTGCCAGCAGCTTAGCTAGTCTGCTGGGGGAGCAGTACTTC | CASSLASLLGEQYF
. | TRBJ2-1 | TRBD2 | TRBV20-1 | TGCAGTGCTCCAACGGGGACTAGCGGGAGGAAGGAGCAGTTCTTC | CSAPTGTSGRKEQFF
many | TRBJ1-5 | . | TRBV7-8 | TGTGCCAGCAGCGCCGCCCCCAGGGGAAGTAGCAATCAGCCCCAGCATTTT | CASSAAPRGSSNQPQHF
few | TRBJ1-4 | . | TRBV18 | TGTGCCAGCTCACCAAATAGACAGAATGAAAAACTGTTTTTT | CASSPNRQNEKLFF
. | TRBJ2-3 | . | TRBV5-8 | TGTGCCAGCAGCTCATACACAGATACGCAGTATTTT | CASSSYTDTQYF
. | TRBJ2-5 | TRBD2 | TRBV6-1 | TGTGCCAGCGAAACAGCGGGGGGAGGGCCCGCGGAGACACAGTACTTC | CASETAGGGPAETQYF
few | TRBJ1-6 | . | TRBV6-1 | TGTGCCAGCAGCCCGGCCAGCGCCCAGTATAATTCACCCCTCCACTTT | CASSPASAQYNSPLHF
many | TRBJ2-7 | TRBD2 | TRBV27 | TGTGCCAGCTCGTGGGGGGGGGGATCCCAATACGAGCAGTACTTC | CASSWGGGSQYEQYF
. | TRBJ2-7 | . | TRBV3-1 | TGTTCCAGCAGCCAATCAGGAGGGACAGTGTACTTC | CSSSQSGGTVYF
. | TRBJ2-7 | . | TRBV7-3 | TGTGCCAGCAGCTTAGGACAATCGGGTGAGCAGTACTTC | CASSLGQSGEQYF
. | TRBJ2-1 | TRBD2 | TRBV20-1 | TGCAGTGCCAGTATGTGGGTAGCGGGAGGTGGTGAGCAGTTCTTC | CSASMWVAGGGEQFF
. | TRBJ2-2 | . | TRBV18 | TGTGCCAGCTCACCACGGAACACCGGGGAGCTGTTTTTT | CASSPRNTGELFF
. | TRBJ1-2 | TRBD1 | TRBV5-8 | TGTGCCAGCAGCTTGGTTCTGGGGACAGGGGGTTATGGCTACACCTTC | CASSLVLGTGGYGYTF
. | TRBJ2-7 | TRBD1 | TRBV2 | TGTACAAGCAACCGGGACAGGTCTGAGGAACAGTACTTC | CTSNRDRSEEQYF
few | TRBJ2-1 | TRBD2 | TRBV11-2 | TGTGCCAGCAGCTTCCTACCAATAGCGGGAGGGCCAGGCAATGAGCAGTTCTTC | CASSFLPIAGGPGNEQFF
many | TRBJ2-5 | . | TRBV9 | TGTGCCAGCAGCCCCCCCGATCCGGTGGGGCAGACCCAGTACTTC | CASSPPDPVGQTQYF